These 8 T cell receptor beta chains were sequenced from one sample in a study of T cells in Graves' hyperthyroidism and ophthalmopathy. Amplification of TCR beta CDR3 regions used RNA as the template. A first-round RT-PCR of the TCR CDR3 used the HTBI primer set. TCRdb independently ran MiXCR on the multiplex PCR reads; one entry per CDR3 protein. The sample has around 340,000 distinct CDR3 sequences, 15% to 20% seen once. The specimen was blood. These receptors originate from a woman between 40 and 50 years old with Graves' ophthalmopathy.

This clonotype was recorded a few times. V gene TRBV7-9 combines with J gene TRBJ2-7; 8 positions agree with TRBD2. Germline assignment: CDR1 SEHNR and CDR2 FQNEAQ (reference sequence). This CDR3 spans 15 amino acids. V trimming: 4 bases; J trimming: 4 bases; junction bases outside the gene matches: 9. The CDR3 coding sequence is TGTGCCAGCAGCTCCGTACAGCGGGAGCAGTACGAGCAGTACTTC. Encoded protein: CASSSVQREQYEQYF.

This clonotype was detected many times. V is TRBV5-1 and J is TRBJ2-5; tentatively, D is TRBD1 (5 bases). The CDR3 spans 14 residues. Germline loops: CDR1 SGHRS, CDR2 YFSETQ. Trimming removed 1 base at V and 3 bases at J, with 10 bases between. CDR3 residues: CASSLFRAEETQYF. CDR3 bases: TGCGCCAGCAGCTTGTTCAGGGCCGAAGAGACCCAGTACTTC. Full variable domain (missing parts from reference TRBV5-1 and TRBJ2-5): KAGVTQTPRYLIKTRGQQVTLSCSPISGHRSVSWYQQTPGQGLQFLFEYFSETQRNKGNFPGRFSGRQFSNSRSEMNVSTLELGDSALYLCASSLFRAEETQYFGPGTRLLVL.

This sequence joins TRBV6-1 and TRBJ2-5; D not resolved. The germline gives CDR1 MNHNS, CDR2 SASEGT. CDR3 length: 15 residues. V was pared by 1 base and J by 9 bases, with 18 bases between. This CDR3 is CASSEGPPLGSSQYF. The CDR3 DNA reads as TGTGCCAGCAGTGAAGGACCCCCCCTGGGGTCGTCCCAGTACTTC.

This clonotype has a count of ten or more. This chain uses TRBV6-5 with TRBJ2-7; unclear D gene. From germline, CDR1 is MNHEY and CDR2 SVGAGI. V was clipped by 0 bases and J by 6 bases, with 6 bases between them. The CDR3 consists of 12 residues. The CDR3 DNA reads as TGTGCCAGCAGTTACTCGAAGGGCGAGCAGTACTTC. Translated, it gives CASSYSKGEQYF.

In its sample, this clonotype was seen many times. The chain links TRBV19 to TRBJ1-1; possibly TRBD1 for D (6 bases). Germline CDR1 LNHDA, CDR2 SQIVND (reference sequence). The CDR3 is made up of 12 amino acids. Trimming left V 6 bases short and J 14 bases short, with 19 bases between. CDR3 residues: CASSLNRVGAFF. The DNA for the CDR3 is TGTGCCAGTAGCCTAAACAGGGTAGGAGCCTTCTTT.

There are many counts of this clonotype. The V call is TRBV29-1, the J call TRBJ1-3, with D hard to call. The CDR3 is made up of 13 amino acids. CDR1 SQVTM and CDR2 ANQGSEA come from the germline V gene. Trimming took 5 bases from V and 0 from J, leaving 8 bases between them. CDR3 coding DNA: TGCAGCGTTAGTCCCAGCTCTGGAAACACCATATATTTT. It translates to CSVSPSSGNTIYF.

In its sample, this clonotype was seen many times. The V gene is TRBV14, the J gene TRBJ2-5, with a possible D match to TRBD1 (5 bases). CDR1 SGHDN and CDR2 FVKESK come from the germline V gene. V lost 6 bases and J lost 0, with 14 bases in between. The CDR3 totals 15 residues. The CDR3 bases are TGTGCCAGCAGGCGAACTCAGGACAACCAAGAGACCCAGTACTTC. This codes for CASRRTQDNQETQYF.

At least ten counts were recorded for this clonotype. The chain combines TRBV4-1 with TRBJ2-5; D perhaps matches TRBD1 (6 bases). The V end lost 2 bases, the J end lost 4 bases, and 20 bases lay between the germline ends. Germline loops: CDR1 MGHRA, CDR2 YSYEKL. The CDR3 runs to 17 residues. CDR3 DNA: TGCGCCAGCAGCCAAACAGTACAGGGAGAGCAAAGAGAGACCCAGTACTTC. This codes for CASSQTVQGEQRETQYF.